This is a list of T cell receptor beta chains from one sample in a study of blood T cell repertoires in COVID-19. Only in-frame clones appear in the TCRdb table, and some are missing; sequencing was by immunoSEQ multiplex PCR. The repertoire holds around 160,000 clones, with approximately 83% as singletons. Sequencing was carried out using peripheral blood. The receptors originated from a woman aged 55-69 years with COVID-19, enrolled during active disease. CDR3s include the opening cysteine and the closing phenylalanine or tryptophan. A D gene is named only where the DNA matches it firmly. Size is omitted from some rows. Given values are once, few, many or a class for expanded clones.

d_call: TRBD1; clone_size: -; v_call: TRBV5-5; j_call: TRBJ1-2; cdr3_aa: CASSGGTGGLDYGYTF; cdr3_nt: TGTGCCAGCAGCGGCGGGACAGGGGGACTAGACTATGGCTACACCTTC
d_call: -; clone_size: -; v_call: TRBV4-3; j_call: TRBJ2-7; cdr3_aa: CASSQELPPSSYEQYF; cdr3_nt: TGCGCCAGCAGCCAAGAACTGCCTCCAAGCTCCTACGAGCAGTACTTC
d_call: TRBD2; clone_size: -; v_call: TRBV9; j_call: TRBJ2-5; cdr3_aa: CASSVGLAGVETQYF; cdr3_nt: TGTGCCAGCAGCGTTGGACTAGCGGGGGTGGAGACCCAGTACTTC
d_call: -; clone_size: -; v_call: TRBV7-9; j_call: TRBJ1-2; cdr3_aa: CASSLAEEIYGYTF; cdr3_nt: TGTGCCAGCAGCTTAGCCGAGGAGATCTATGGCTACACCTTC
d_call: -; clone_size: -; v_call: TRBV3-1/TRBV3-2; j_call: TRBJ2-7; cdr3_aa: CASSQDLVSGEQYF; cdr3_nt: TGTGCCAGCAGCCAAGATTTGGTCTCGGGGGAGCAGTACTTC
d_call: TRBD2; clone_size: few; v_call: TRBV4-3; j_call: TRBJ2-3; cdr3_aa: CASSPLAGRDTQYF; cdr3_nt: TGCGCCAGCAGCCCTCTAGCGGGACGCGATACGCAGTATTTT
d_call: TRBD1; clone_size: -; v_call: TRBV9; j_call: TRBJ1-1; cdr3_aa: CASSASPGTGGSYNAEAFF; cdr3_nt: TGTGCCAGCAGCGCCAGTCCCGGGACAGGGGGCTCTTATAATGCTGAAGCTTTCTTT
d_call: TRBD1; clone_size: -; v_call: TRBV10-3; j_call: TRBJ1-2; cdr3_aa: CAISSQGDYGYTF; cdr3_nt: TGTGCCATCAGTTCACAGGGGGACTATGGCTACACCTTC
d_call: -; clone_size: -; v_call: TRBV9; j_call: TRBJ1-1; cdr3_aa: CASSVGGNFGAFF; cdr3_nt: TGTGCCAGCAGCGTCGGGGGGAATTTTGGAGCTTTCTTT
d_call: -; clone_size: -; v_call: TRBV18; j_call: TRBJ2-5; cdr3_aa: CASSPALTRSRETQYF; cdr3_nt: TGTGCCAGCTCACCCGCCCTTACTAGAAGTAGAGAGACCCAGTACTTC
d_call: -; clone_size: -; v_call: TRBV4-3; j_call: TRBJ2-2; cdr3_aa: CASSQEGGVNTGELFF; cdr3_nt: TGCGCCAGCAGCCAAGAAGGGGGGGTCAACACCGGGGAGCTGTTTTTT
d_call: -; clone_size: -; v_call: TRBV4-3; j_call: TRBJ1-2; cdr3_aa: CASSRGWQLYGYTF; cdr3_nt: TGCGCCAGCAGTCGAGGGTGGCAGCTCTATGGCTACACCTTC
d_call: TRBD1; clone_size: -; v_call: TRBV5-1; j_call: TRBJ2-7; cdr3_aa: CASSQGTGPYEQYF; cdr3_nt: TGCGCCAGCAGCCAGGGGACAGGTCCCTACGAGCAGTACTTC